This TCR beta chain was obtained from a study of blood T cell repertoires in COVID-19. The CDR3 has 15 amino acids. The germline gives CDR1 ENHRY, CDR2 SYGVKD. Sequencing used immunoSEQ multiplex PCR; TCRdb keeps in-frame clones, though not all of them. The data show 200,000 to 250,000 clones, roughly 87% seen once. The sequence was obtained from a woman aged 18-29 years who had recovered from COVID-19. The chain is built from TRBV10-3 and TRBJ1-3; tentative D call: TRBD1 (6 bases). The sequenced material came from peripheral blood. CDR3 amino acids: CAYRQGLDSGNTIYF. The CDR3, as DNA: TGTGCATACAGGCAGGGGTTAGACTCTGGAAACACCATATATTTT.